Listed below are T cell receptor beta chains from one sample, sequenced in a study of vaccination effects on CD4 cells after COVID-19. The method was immunoSEQ multiplex PCR; TCRdb's version includes in-frame clones alone and lacks a portion of them. The sample holds more than 35,000 clones, 82% seen once. Their specific antigens are unknown. Here the sequenced sample was CD4+ T cells from PBMCs cultured without peptide, taken before COVID-19 vaccination. The receptor source for this set is a human donor who received a COVID-19 vaccine. Each CDR3 is given with its conserved first and last residue. The D gene is left open where the match is weak.

d_call j_call v_call cdr3_aa cdr3_nt
NA TRBJ2-1 TRBV2 CASSSQGSSYNEQFF TGTGCCAGCAGCAGCCAGGGCAGCTCCTACAATGAGCAGTTCTTC
TRBD2 TRBJ2-1 TRBV7-2 CASRSTSPYNEQFF TGTGCCAGCAGATCGACTAGCCCGTACAATGAGCAGTTCTTC
TRBD1 TRBJ2-3 TRBV7-3 CASSPGTGMDTQYF TGTGCCAGCAGCCCCGGGACAGGGATGGATACGCAGTATTTT
NA TRBJ2-3 TRBV27 CASSMARSRQDTQYF TGTGCCAGCAGTATGGCGCGGTCTCGACAAGATACGCAGTATTTT
NA TRBJ1-1 TRBV9 CASSVIGTPWENTEAFF TGTGCCAGCAGCGTAATTGGGACCCCCTGGGAGAACACTGAAGCTTTCTTT
NA TRBJ1-5 TRBV24-1 CATSVSNQPQHF TGTGCCACCAGTGTTAGCAATCAGCCCCAGCATTTT
TRBD1 TRBJ2-2 TRBV24-1 CATSDLLTGGPGELFF TGTGCCACCAGTGATTTGCTAACAGGGGGGCCCGGGGAGCTGTTTTTT
NA TRBJ1-4 TRBV18 CASSPVARGVANEKLFF TGTGCCAGCTCACCTGTTGCAAGAGGGGTCGCTAATGAAAAACTGTTTTTT
TRBD1 TRBJ2-6 TRBV18 CASSPWTGESGANVLTF TGTGCCAGCTCACCGTGGACAGGGGAGTCGGGGGCCAACGTCCTGACTTTC
NA TRBJ2-3 TRBV5-1 CASSLQGTDTQYF TGCGCCAGCAGCTTACAGGGAACAGATACGCAGTATTTT
TRBD2 TRBJ2-5 TRBV18 CASSQTSGETQYF TGTGCCAGCTCACAGACTAGCGGGGAGACCCAGTACTTC
NA TRBJ2-5 TRBV13 CASSSGPADQETQYF TGTGCCAGCAGCTCCGGACCCGCTGATCAAGAGACCCAGTACTTC
NA TRBJ1-2 TRBV14 CASSQVDRNYGYTF TGTGCCAGCAGCCAAGTCGACAGGAACTATGGCTACACCTTC
NA TRBJ1-1 TRBV5-1 CASRVNTEAFF TGCGCCAGCAGGGTGAACACTGAAGCTTTCTTT
NA TRBJ1-5 TRBV27 CASSLAWEGHQPQHF TGTGCCAGCAGTTTAGCGTGGGAGGGCCATCAGCCCCAGCATTTT
NA TRBJ1-5 TRBV6-5 CATRRDTYQPQHF TGTGCCACCAGAAGGGACACCTATCAGCCCCAGCATTTT
NA TRBJ1-1 TRBV14 CASSPPLGGRTEAFF TGTGCCAGCAGCCCACCTTTGGGGGGAAGAACTGAAGCTTTCTTT